What follows are 16 T cell receptor beta chains derived from one specimen sequenced in a study of cytomegalovirus exposure and HLA in healthy donors. The PCR made use of 60 Vbeta and 13 Jbeta primers. Clones were read by immunoSEQ multiplex PCR, and TCRdb kept only the in-frame ones, dropping some. The sample contains some 190,000 clones, 80% to 90% of which appear only once. Sequenced sample: PBMCs. The receptors come from a middle-aged man in good health and CMV-seropositive.

This sequence joins TRBV10-1 and TRBJ2-7; 7 bases agree with TRBD2. CDR1 WNHNN and CDR2 SYGVQD come from the germline V gene (reference sequence). J gave up 4 bases and V 8 bases, and 2 bases lay outside the gene matches. This CDR3 is built from 11 residues. The CDR3 here is CASSGGYEQYF. CDR3 DNA: TGCGCCAGCTCCGGGGGGTACGAGCAGTACTTC.

The rearrangement uses TRBV7-8 and TRBJ2-5, with a weak D call TRBD1 (6 bases). The length of the CDR3 is 13 residues. The V gene's germline CDR1 is SGHVS and CDR2 FQNEAQ. V was shortened by 9 bases and J by 2 bases, with 13 bases between the two germline ends. The DNA for the CDR3 is TGTGCCAGTTCGTCAGGGGTTCAAGAGACCCAGTACTTC. Translated, it gives CASSSGVQETQYF.

The chain employs TRBV6-4 and TRBJ2-1; 11 bases match TRBD2. Germline V gene sequence: CDR1 MRHNA, CDR2 SNTAGT. The CDR3 has 15 amino acids. The V gene end was trimmed by 5 bases and the J gene end by 6 bases; junction bases not matched to a gene: 6. CDR3 nucleotides: TGTGCCAGCAGTATTAGCGGGAGGGCGAGCAATGAGCAGTTCTTC. As protein: CASSISGRASNEQFF.

The rearrangement uses TRBV4-1 and TRBJ2-3; possibly TRBD1 for D (6 bases). V lost 0 bases to trimming and J lost 5 bases, with 18 bases between them. The CDR3 is 17 residues long. Germline values: CDR1 MGHRA, CDR2 YSYEKL. CDR3 amino acids: CASSQDGAGSGVDTQYF. The CDR3 nucleotides read TGCGCCAGCAGCCAAGATGGGGCGGGTTCAGGGGTAGATACGCAGTATTTT.

This clone was counted once. Here the CDR3 reads CASSTAGTGLNEQYF. The CDR3 nucleotides read TGTGCCAGCAGTACAGCCGGGACAGGGTTGAACGAGCAGTACTTC. The V gene is TRBV2, the J gene TRBJ2-7; TRBD1 agrees at 9 bases. The CDR3 covers 15 residues. Looked up from germline, CDR1 is SNHLY and CDR2 is FYNNEI. The J segment lost 5 bases and the V segment lost 5 bases, leaving 10 bases of the junction unmatched.

CDR3 nucleotide sequence: TGTGCCAGCAGTGACCCGGGGGAAGCTTTCTTT. Its translation is CASSDPGEAFF. V and J are TRBV6-4 and TRBJ1-1; the D is unclear. The germline V and J ends were trimmed by 2 bases and 8 bases, with 6 bases remaining between them. The CDR3 has 11 residues. Germline values: CDR1 MRHNA, CDR2 SNTAGT.

CDR3: CASSSSGRSYNEQFF. CDR3 bases: TGTGCCAGCAGCTCCAGCGGGAGATCCTACAATGAGCAGTTCTTC. V gene TRBV11-3 combines with J gene TRBJ2-1; 8 bases map to TRBD2. The CDR3 spans 15 residues. CDR1 and CDR2 from the germline V gene are SGHNT and YENEEA. Losses at the gene ends were 4 bases for V and 1 base for J; bases not matched to a gene: 3.

The chain combines TRBV5-4 with TRBJ2-2; 11 nucleotides match TRBD2. Germline V lookup: CDR1 SGHNT, CDR2 YYREEE (reference sequence). With 4 bases clipped from V and 5 bases from J, the junction kept 4 bases outside the gene matches. There are 15 residues in the CDR3. The CDR3 spells CASSPGTSGTGELFF. The CDR3 DNA sequence: TGTGCCAGCAGCCCCGGGACTAGCGGTACCGGGGAGCTGTTTTTT.

This chain connects TRBV5-8 to TRBJ1-1; D ambiguous. Germline values: CDR1 SGHTS, CDR2 YDEGEE. This CDR3 spans 13 amino acids. V was shortened by 3 bases and J by 0 bases, with 6 bases between the two germline ends. The CDR3 sequence: CASSYQVNTEAFF. The CDR3 bases are TGTGCCAGCAGCTATCAGGTGAACACTGAAGCTTTCTTT.

This chain links TRBV9 with TRBJ2-7; a possible D gene is TRBD1 (6 bases). V was cut by 3 bases and J by 0 bases, with 13 bases left in between. This CDR3 is 15 amino acids long. Germline assignment: CDR1 SGDLS and CDR2 YYNGEE. CDR3 coding DNA: TGTGCCAGCAGCGACGGACAGCCGAGCTCCTACGAGCAGTACTTC. Translation: CASSDGQPSSYEQYF.

This clone was recorded only once. The chain employs TRBV15 and TRBJ1-1; 7 nucleotides line up with TRBD1. Germline assignment: CDR1 LNHNV and CDR2 YYDKDF (reference sequence). V shed 4 bases and J 5 bases; nucleotides not matched to a gene: 13. The CDR3 runs to 16 residues. CDR3 amino acids: CATSNDRAGSGTEAFF. CDR3 nucleotides: TGTGCCACCAGCAACGACAGGGCGGGTTCAGGAACTGAAGCTTTCTTT.

This chain joins TRBV5-4 and TRBJ1-2; TRBD1 aligns across 8 bases. CDR3 length: 15 amino acids. Unmatched junction bases numbered 9, after V lost 4 bases and J lost 4 bases. Germline V lookup: CDR1 SGHNT, CDR2 YYREEE (reference sequence). The CDR3 here is CASSVDRGTPYGYTF. The CDR3 coding sequence is TGTGCCAGCAGCGTAGACAGGGGAACCCCCTATGGCTACACCTTC. Using reference TRBV5-4 and TRBJ1-2 for the parts outside the CDR3, the full variable domain is ETGVTQSPTHLIKTRGQQVTLRCSSQSGHNTVSWYQQALGQGPQFIFQYYREEENGRGNFPPRFSGLQFPNYSSELNVNALELDDSALYLCASSVDRGTPYGYTFGSGTRLTVV.

V usage is TRBV18 and J usage is TRBJ1-2; no firm D call. The CDR3 extends over 14 amino acids. Per the germline V gene, CDR1 is KGHSH and CDR2 is LQKENI. Trimming shortened V by 0 bases and J by 0 bases, and 5 bases separated the two germline ends. Written as DNA, the CDR3 is TGTGCCAGCTCACCACCGGGCCCTAACTATGGCTACACCTTC. This gives the protein CASSPPGPNYGYTF.

The V and J genes are TRBV11-2 and TRBJ1-2; D gene uncertain. Per the germline V gene, CDR1 is SGHAT and CDR2 is FQNNGV. This CDR3 has 12 residues. Trimming shortened V by 5 bases and J by 1 base, and 5 bases separated the two germline ends. CDR3 loop: CASSTDNYGYTF. The CDR3, as DNA: TGTGCCAGCAGCACAGATAACTATGGCTACACCTTC.

This chain connects TRBV9 to TRBJ1-6; 7 positions agree with TRBD1. The V and J ends lost 5 bases and 5 bases, in that order; junction bases with no gene match: 7. Germline V CDR1 and CDR2: SGDLS, YYNGEE. The CDR3 has 15 amino acids. In nucleotides, the CDR3 is TGTGCCAGCAGTACCGGGACAGCTAATAATTCACCCCTCCACTTT. Protein sequence: CASSTGTANNSPLHF.

The chain combines TRBV25-1 with TRBJ1-1; 9 nucleotides line up with TRBD1. The germline V gene has CDR1 MGHDK and CDR2 SYGVNS. There are 13 residues in the CDR3. V dropped 6 bases and J dropped 6; count of bases not matched to a gene: 5. The CDR3 region is CASRQGALSEAFF. Here the CDR3 DNA reads TGTGCCAGCAGACAGGGGGCGTTGTCTGAAGCTTTCTTT.